The sequence of this T cell receptor beta chain was determined in a study of CD8+ T cells in alopecia areata. Broader study findings: Scalp samples also yield sequences from resident alphabeta T cells of normal skin.

In its sample, this clone was seen a few times. Its antigen is unknown. RNA was extracted and reverse transcribed into cDNA as the sequencing template. Assay used: immunoSEQ multiplex PCR; TCRdb lists only in-frame clones, some missing. The data hold around 190,000 clones, with roughly 50% observed a single time. Sorting from PBMCs produced CD4+ and CD8+ T cells. There are 13 residues in the CDR3. Germline CDR1 reads PRHDT; CDR2 reads FYEKMQ (reference sequence). V shed 5 bases and J shed 7 bases, with 15 bases lying between them. The gene calls are TRBV13 and TRBJ2-7; D might be TRBD2 (6 bases). The TCR was taken from a human donor in good health. The sequenced sample was CD8+ T cells sorted from blood. CDR3 residues: CASSPRAGREQYF. The CDR3 bases are TGTGCCAGCAGCCCCCGGGCGGGGCGGGAGCAGTACTTC.